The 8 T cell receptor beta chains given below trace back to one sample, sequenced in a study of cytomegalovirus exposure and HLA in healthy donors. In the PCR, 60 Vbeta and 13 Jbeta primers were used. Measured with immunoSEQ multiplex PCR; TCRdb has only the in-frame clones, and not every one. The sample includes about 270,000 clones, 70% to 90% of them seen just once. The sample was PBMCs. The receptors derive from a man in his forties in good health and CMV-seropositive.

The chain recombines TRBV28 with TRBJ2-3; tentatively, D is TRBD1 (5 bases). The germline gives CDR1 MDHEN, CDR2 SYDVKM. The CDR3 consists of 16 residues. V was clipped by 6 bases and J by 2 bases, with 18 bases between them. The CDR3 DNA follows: TGTGCCAGCAGGGGGTTACAGGCCTCTTCCACAGATACGCAGTATTTT. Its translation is CASRGLQASSTDTQYF. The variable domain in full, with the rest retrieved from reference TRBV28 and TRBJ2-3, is DVKVTQSSRYLVKRTGEKVFLECVQDMDHENMFWYRQDPGLGLRLIYFSYDVKMKEKGDIPEGYSVSREKKERFSLILESASTNQTSMYLCASRGLQASSTDTQYFGPGTRLTVL.

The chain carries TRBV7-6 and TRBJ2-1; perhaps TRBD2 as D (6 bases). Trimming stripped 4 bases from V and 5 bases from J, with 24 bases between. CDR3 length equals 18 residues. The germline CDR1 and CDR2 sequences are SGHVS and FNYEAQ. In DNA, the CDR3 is TGTGCCAGCAGCTCCCCTTCTGGGGGGACCCTAGTACACAATGAGCAGTTCTTC. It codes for CASSSPSGGTLVHNEQFF. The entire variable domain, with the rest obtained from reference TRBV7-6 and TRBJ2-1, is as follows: GAGVSQSPRYKVTKRGQDVALRCDPISGHVSLYWYRQALGQGPEFLTYFNYEAQQDKSGLPNDRFSAERPEGSISTLTIQRTEQRDSAMYRCASSSPSGGTLVHNEQFFGPGTRLTVL.

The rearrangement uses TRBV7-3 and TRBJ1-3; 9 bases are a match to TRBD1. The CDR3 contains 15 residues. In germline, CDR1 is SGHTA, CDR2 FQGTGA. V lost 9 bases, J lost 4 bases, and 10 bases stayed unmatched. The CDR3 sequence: CASGTRQGGGNTIYF. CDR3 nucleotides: TGTGCCAGTGGGACGAGACAGGGGGGAGGAAACACCATATATTTT.

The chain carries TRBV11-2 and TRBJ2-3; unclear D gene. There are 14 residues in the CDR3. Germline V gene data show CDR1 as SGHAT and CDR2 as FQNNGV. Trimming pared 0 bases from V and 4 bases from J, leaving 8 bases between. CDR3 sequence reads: CASSLEAGPDTQYF. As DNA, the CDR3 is TGTGCCAGCAGCTTAGAGGCTGGCCCAGATACGCAGTATTTT.

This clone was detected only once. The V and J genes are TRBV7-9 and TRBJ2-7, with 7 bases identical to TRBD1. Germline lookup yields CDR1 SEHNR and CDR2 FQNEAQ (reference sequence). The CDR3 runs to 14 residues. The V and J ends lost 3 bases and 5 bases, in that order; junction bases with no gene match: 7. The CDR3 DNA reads TGTGCCAGCAGCTTCTCCCAAACAGGGGACGAGCAGTACTTC. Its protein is CASSFSQTGDEQYF. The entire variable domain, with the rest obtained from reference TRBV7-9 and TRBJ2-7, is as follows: DTGVSQNPRHKITKRGQNVTFRCDPISEHNRLYWYRQTLGQGPEFLTYFQNEAQLEKSRLLSDRFSAERPKGSFSTLEIQRTEQGDSAMYLCASSFSQTGDEQYFGPGTRLTVT.

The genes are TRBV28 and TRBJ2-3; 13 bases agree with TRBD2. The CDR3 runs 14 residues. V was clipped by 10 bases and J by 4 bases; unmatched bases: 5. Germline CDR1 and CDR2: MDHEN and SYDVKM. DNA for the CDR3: TGTGCCACACGGACTAGCGGGAGCGCAGATACGCAGTATTTT. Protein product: CATRTSGSADTQYF.

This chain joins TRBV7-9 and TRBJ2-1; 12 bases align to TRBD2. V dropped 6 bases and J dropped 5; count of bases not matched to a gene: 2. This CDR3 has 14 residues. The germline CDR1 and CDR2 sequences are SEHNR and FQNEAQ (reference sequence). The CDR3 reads CASRRLAGDNEQFF. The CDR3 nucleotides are TGTGCCAGCAGGAGACTAGCGGGGGACAATGAGCAGTTCTTC.

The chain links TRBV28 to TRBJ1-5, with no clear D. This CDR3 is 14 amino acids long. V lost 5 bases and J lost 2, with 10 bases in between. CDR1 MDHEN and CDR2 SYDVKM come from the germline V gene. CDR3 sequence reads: CASSPWRGNQPQHF. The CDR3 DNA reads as TGTGCCAGCAGTCCCTGGCGGGGCAATCAGCCCCAGCATTTT. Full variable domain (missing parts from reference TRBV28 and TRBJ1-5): DVKVTQSSRYLVKRTGEKVFLECVQDMDHENMFWYRQDPGLGLRLIYFSYDVKMKEKGDIPEGYSVSREKKERFSLILESASTNQTSMYLCASSPWRGNQPQHFGDGTRLSIL.